Below, 2 T cell receptor beta chains from the same sample are listed, as sequenced in a study of T cells in localized non-small cell lung cancer. Clones were read by immunoSEQ multiplex PCR, and TCRdb kept only the in-frame ones, dropping some. The sample yields roughly 21,000 clones, approximately 88% seen once. The sequencing here drew on peripheral blood mononuclear cells, taken before any cancer treatment. These receptors were obtained from a male donor at least 60 years old with stage II lung adenocarcinoma.

The chain is built from TRBV10-3 and TRBJ2-6; 7 bases fit TRBD2. Trimming took 10 bases from V and 2 from J; bases not matched to a gene: 8. CDR3 length: 15 amino acids. CDR1 is ENHRY and CDR2 is SYGVKD in the germline V gene. As DNA, the CDR3 is TGTGCCACAAAACCGGGGGGAGCTGGGGCCAACGTCCTGACTTTC. Translation: CATKPGGAGANVLTF.

This chain uses TRBV28 with TRBJ1-1; 9 nucleotides match TRBD1. Germline values: CDR1 MDHEN, CDR2 SYDVKM. The V segment lost 6 bases and the J segment 10 bases; nucleotides outside the gene matches: 18. The CDR3 extends over 16 amino acids. In nucleotides, the CDR3 is TGTGCCAGCAGATCCAACCCGGGACAGGGCGTTTTCGGAGCTTTCTTT. It yields the protein CASRSNPGQGVFGAFF.